Below are 29 T cell receptor beta chains sequenced from a single sample in a study of regulatory T cells in long-lasting Graves disease. Assembly of TCR beta libraries relied on iRepertoire HTBI primers together with Arm-PCR of CDR3 regions. TCRdb redid the calling of the multiplex PCR reads with MiXCR, one entry per CDR3 protein. The table lists hundreds of thousands of distinct CDR3 sequences, 16% of them singletons. Time point reported: newly diagnosed GD, antithyroid drugs for less than 3 months. Construction of the TCR library relied on RNA isolated from PBMCs. The data also belong to a second study, concerning T cells in Graves' hyperthyroidism and ophthalmopathy.

Here the sequenced sample was peripheral blood mononuclear cells (PBMCs), taken at new diagnosis, from a patient treated with antithyroid drugs. The receptors come from a woman aged 30 to 39 with Graves disease.

This clonotype was recorded at least ten times. The chain links TRBV2 to TRBJ2-1, with no clear D. The CDR3 is made up of 10 amino acids. Germline-derived CDR1 and CDR2 are SNHLY and FYNNEI. V was cut by 7 bases and J by 7 bases, with 5 bases left in between. The CDR3 DNA reads as TGTGCCAGCACTGTTAATGAGCAGTTCTTC. It codes for CASTVNEQFF.

This clonotype has a handful of counts. The CDR3 here is CASSYQREYEQFF. In nucleotides, the CDR3 is TGCGCCAGCAGCTACCAGCGGGAGTATGAGCAGTTCTTC. This chain uses TRBV5-1 with TRBJ2-1, with 8 positions matching TRBD2. V trimming: 3 bases; J trimming: 8 bases; junction bases outside the gene matches: 4. This CDR3 region has 13 residues. Germline CDR1 reads SGHRS; CDR2 reads YFSETQ.

This chain connects TRBV29-1 to TRBJ2-1, with 11 bases identical to TRBD2. Germline V gene lookup returns CDR1 SQVTM and CDR2 ANQGSEA. This CDR3 comprises 17 residues. V lost 0 bases, J lost 10 bases, and 14 bases stayed unmatched. This CDR3 reads CSVEERRSGRANGEQFF. Here the CDR3 DNA reads TGCAGCGTTGAAGAACGTCGTAGCGGGAGGGCGAATGGAGAGCAGTTCTTC.

This clonotype was seen many times. This rearrangement joins TRBV2 to TRBJ1-1, with unresolved D. The CDR3 covers 12 residues. The germline V gene encodes CDR1 SNHLY and CDR2 FYNNEI. V lost 6 bases and J lost 4, with 9 bases in between. DNA of the CDR3: TGTGCCAGCAGCCCCCAGATCACTGAAGCTTTCTTT. This encodes CASSPQITEAFF.

This clonotype was counted once. This chain uses TRBV9 with TRBJ2-5; D might be TRBD2 (5 bases). The germline V gene has CDR1 SGDLS and CDR2 YYNGEE. CDR3 length: 14 residues. Between the trimmed V and J ends, which lost 1 base and 7 bases, there was a span of 14 bases. The CDR3 sequence: CASSVSAFGGTQYF. The CDR3 DNA reads TGTGCCAGCAGCGTATCGGCCTTCGGAGGGACCCAGTACTTC. Full variable domain (missing parts from reference TRBV9 and TRBJ2-5): DSGVTQTPKHLITATGQRVTLRCSPRSGDLSVYWYQQSLDQGLQFLIQYYNGEERAKGNILERFSAQQFPDLHSELNLSSLELGDSALYFCASSVSAFGGTQYFGPGTRLLVL.

Only a few counts were recorded for this clonotype. The J gene is TRBJ2-3, the V gene TRBV5-1; 8 bases agree with TRBD1. This CDR3 contains 16 residues. The germline V gene encodes CDR1 SGHRS and CDR2 YFSETQ. Trimming removed 1 base from V and 0 bases from J; junction bases left unmatched: 4. The CDR3 is CASSLWTGTSTDTQYF. The DNA of the CDR3 is TGCGCCAGCAGCTTGTGGACAGGGACTAGCACAGATACGCAGTATTTT.

This clonotype showed up many times. The rearrangement uses TRBV7-9 and TRBJ2-1; possible D gene TRBD2, 5 bases. Germline V CDR1 and CDR2: SEHNR, FQNEAQ (reference sequence). Trimming pared 2 bases from V and 8 bases from J, leaving 16 bases between. The CDR3 consists of 15 residues. The CDR3 reads CASSLFSRLGDEQFF. In nucleotides, the CDR3 is TGTGCCAGCAGCTTATTCTCCAGGCTCGGGGATGAGCAGTTCTTC.

This clonotype has ten or more counts. This sequence joins TRBV9 and TRBJ1-4, with 7 bases that match TRBD1. The J segment lost 4 bases and the V segment lost 4 bases, leaving 4 bases of the junction unmatched. CDR1 and CDR2 from the germline V gene are SGDLS and YYNGEE. The CDR3 is 14 amino acids. The CDR3 protein is CASSQTGSNEKLFF. The CDR3 DNA reads TGTGCCAGCAGCCAGACAGGGAGTAATGAAAAACTGTTTTTT.

In its sample, this clonotype was seen once. J is TRBJ1-6 and V is TRBV9, with D possibly being TRBD1 (5 bases). Per germline, CDR1 SGDLS and CDR2 YYNGEE. The V gene lost 0 bases and the J gene lost 3 bases, with 7 bases spanning the gap. CDR3 size: 15 residues. The CDR3 DNA sequence: TGTGCCAGCAGCGTAGGGCAGGGCTATAATTCACCCCTCCACTTT. Its protein product is CASSVGQGYNSPLHF.

This clonotype was picked up many times. The chain uses TRBV10-3 and TRBJ1-1; possibly TRBD1 for D (6 bases). The CDR3 consists of 13 residues. V lost 6 bases and J 4 bases, leaving 12 bases between the germline ends. In germline, CDR1 is ENHRY, CDR2 SYGVKD. The CDR3 DNA follows: TGTGCCATCAGACCAGGGGAGACCACTGAAGCTTTCTTT. Translating it yields CAIRPGETTEAFF.

The rearrangement uses TRBV27 and TRBJ2-1, with TRBD2 matching over 15 bases. CDR1 is MNHEY and CDR2 is SMNVEV in the germline V gene (reference sequence). The CDR3 length is 18 residues. The V gene end was trimmed by 7 bases and the J gene end by 7 bases; junction bases not matched to a gene: 14. CDR3 DNA: TGTGCCAGCACCCTCCTGGGGACTAGCGGGAGGTGGGCAAATGAGCAGTTCTTC. It translates to CASTLLGTSGRWANEQFF.

This clonotype was found many times. The chain carries TRBV11-2 and TRBJ2-1; tentatively, D is TRBD1 or TRBD2 (5 bases each). Deletions cut 4 bases from V and 0 bases from J, with 13 bases between. The CDR3 covers 16 residues. The germline V gene has CDR1 SGHAT and CDR2 FQNNGV. CDR3 protein: CASSSQRTPSYNEQFF. DNA for the CDR3: TGTGCCAGCAGCTCCCAGCGGACACCCTCCTACAATGAGCAGTTCTTC. The whole variable domain, remainder taken from reference TRBV11-2 and TRBJ2-1, is EAGVAQSPRYKIIEKRQSVAFWCNPISGHATLYWYQQILGQGPKLLIQFQNNGVVDDSQLPKDRFSAERLKGVDSTLKIQPAKLEDSAVYLCASSSQRTPSYNEQFFGPGTRLTVL.

There are many counts of this clonotype. This rearrangement joins TRBV28 to TRBJ2-7; D tentatively fits TRBD1 or TRBD2 (5 bases each). Germline loops: CDR1 MDHEN, CDR2 SYDVKM. Trimming removed 4 bases at V and 6 bases at J, with 19 bases between. The CDR3 totals 15 residues. CDR3 sequence: CASSYFSRGYGEQYF. CDR3 coding DNA: TGTGCCAGCAGTTACTTTTCGAGGGGTTACGGCGAGCAGTACTTC.

The sample holds many counts of this clonotype. The V and J genes are TRBV6-1 and TRBJ1-4; the D gene is possibly TRBD1 (5 bases). Germline V gene data show CDR1 as MNHNS and CDR2 as SASEGT. Trimming stripped 10 bases from V and 5 bases from J, with 20 bases between. The CDR3 runs to 15 residues. Here the CDR3 DNA reads TGTGCCACCAAAACCACGACAGTAACGAATGAAAAACTGTTTTTT. Translating gives CATKTTTVTNEKLFF.

This clonotype was counted many times. An end of the junction does not agree with germline; a read error may underlie this. The chain combines TRBV5-1 with TRBJ1-1; possible D gene TRBD1, 6 bases. Germline assignment: CDR1 SGHRS and CDR2 YFSETQ. The CDR3 extends over 14 amino acids. Written as DNA, the CDR3 is TGTGCCAGCAGTTTCGGGGGCAGGAGCACTGAAGCTTTCTTT. This codes for CASSFGGRSTEAFF.

This clonotype was detected a few times. The chain employs TRBV30 and TRBJ1-2, with D possibly TRBD1 on 6 matching bases. This CDR3 is built from 17 residues. V was pared by 2 bases and J by 4 bases, with 23 bases between. CDR1 and CDR2 from the germline V gene are GTSNPN and SVGIG (reference sequence). CDR3 nucleotides: TGTGCCTGGAGTTCTTGGTTCGGGGGGCCGGAGGTCTATGGCTACACCTTC. Translating gives CAWSSWFGGPEVYGYTF.

About this clonotype itself: A much more abundant neighbour one base away suggests this may be a read error. This chain joins TRBV7-2 and TRBJ2-2; the match to TRBD2 covers 8 bases. The CDR3 has 17 residues. Germline V lookup: CDR1 SGHTA, CDR2 FQGNSA. CDR3 nucleotides: TGTGCCGGCAGGGAGCGGGGGACCACCAAGAACACCGGGGAGCTGTTTTTT. Amino acids: CAGRERGTTKNTGELFF.

There are many counts of this clonotype. The genes are TRBV12-3 or TRBV12-4 and TRBJ2-5; D may be TRBD1 (5 bases). V gave up 7 bases and J gave up 2 bases, with 11 bases separating them. The CDR3 runs 13 residues. CDR3 coding DNA: TGTGCCAGCACCTGGGGCGGACAAGAGACCCAGTACTTC. Translation gives CASTWGGQETQYF.

Ten or more counts support this clonotype. The V and J genes are TRBV6-4 and TRBJ1-2; D ambiguous. The ends were cut back, 8 bases at V and 1 base at J, with 17 bases in the middle. Per the germline V gene, CDR1 is MRHNA and CDR2 is SNTAGT. The CDR3 spans 15 residues. Here the CDR3 DNA reads TGTGCCAGCCGCCGCGTGCCGGGCGATAACTATGGCTACACCTTC. Translated: CASRRVPGDNYGYTF.

Details on this clonotype: A read error likely explains this, since a far larger clone differs by one base. This rearrangement joins TRBV2 to TRBJ2-4; 7 nucleotides align to TRBD1. The germline V gene encodes CDR1 SNHLY and CDR2 FYNNEI. This CDR3 contains 12 residues. The CDR3 region is CVSRGAKNIQYF. The CDR3 DNA reads as TGTGTCAGCAGGGGGGCCAAAAACATTCAGTACTTC.

In its sample, this clonotype was seen many times. The rearrangement links TRBV6-1 to TRBJ1-1; D perhaps matches TRBD1 (5 bases). Germline lookup yields CDR1 MNHNS and CDR2 SASEGT. Trimming removed 7 bases at V and 0 bases at J, with 12 bases between. CDR3 length: 14 amino acids. CDR3 amino acids: CASKDGALNTEAFF. In DNA form, the CDR3 reads TGTGCCAGCAAGGATGGGGCTCTGAACACTGAAGCTTTCTTT.

This clonotype turned up a few times. The J gene is TRBJ2-3, the V gene TRBV12-3 or TRBV12-4; D is perhaps TRBD1 (5 bases). Trimming shortened V by 7 bases and J by 6 bases, and 14 bases separated the two germline ends. The CDR3 extends over 13 amino acids. This CDR3 reads CASTDPTGDTQYF. For the CDR3, the DNA is TGTGCCAGCACCGACCCAACAGGTGATACGCAGTATTTT.

This clonotype was observed at least ten times. The rearrangement links TRBV19 to TRBJ1-1; no reliable D call. The germline CDR1 and CDR2 sequences are LNHDA and SQIVND (reference sequence). Trimming took off 6 bases at V and 6 bases at J, with 17 bases between the two ends. This CDR3 has 14 amino acids. CDR3 sequence reads: CASSTVPRWAEAFF. In nucleotides, the CDR3 is TGTGCCAGTAGCACGGTCCCAAGATGGGCTGAAGCTTTCTTT.

There are a few counts of this clonotype. The CDR3 loop is CASSPIRDRKSNQPQHF. The CDR3 nucleotides read TGTGCCAGCAGTCCGATCCGGGACAGAAAAAGCAATCAGCCCCAGCATTTT. The chain couples TRBV6-1 to TRBJ1-5; TRBD1 agrees at 7 bases. In germline, CDR1 is MNHNS, CDR2 SASEGT. The J segment lost 1 base and the V segment lost 5 bases, leaving 11 bases of the junction unmatched. This CDR3 region has 17 residues.

This chain uses TRBV6-1 with TRBJ1-2, with 8 nucleotides matching TRBD1. Trimming at V came to 3 bases and at J to 7 bases, leaving 7 bases not matched to a gene. Germline V lookup: CDR1 MNHNS, CDR2 SASEGT. The CDR3 has 14 residues. Here the CDR3 reads CASSDTDRVAGYTF. As DNA, the CDR3 is TGTGCCAGCAGTGATACGGACAGGGTTGCTGGCTACACCTTC.

The table lists this clonotype with a few counts. CDR3 protein: CASSVWDQGREQYF. As DNA, the CDR3 is TGTGCCAGTAGTGTGTGGGACCAGGGTCGCGAGCAGTACTTC. V is TRBV19 and J is TRBJ2-7; either TRBD1 or TRBD2 may fit D (5 bases each). Per the germline V gene, CDR1 is LNHDA and CDR2 is SQIVND (reference sequence). This CDR3 has 14 residues. The ends were cut back, 5 bases at V and 6 bases at J, with 17 bases in the middle.

J is TRBJ2-1 and V is TRBV27; D not certain. This CDR3 has 18 amino acids. Germline CDR1 MNHEY, CDR2 SMNVEV (reference sequence). The V gene lost 2 bases and the J gene lost 0 bases, with 17 bases spanning the gap. CDR3 coding DNA: TGTGCCAGCAGTTTAGTACGTGCTGGACGGAGCTCCTACAATGAGCAGTTCTTC. The encoded protein is CASSLVRAGRSSYNEQFF.

This clonotype was counted a few times. The chain joins TRBV9 to TRBJ1-2, with 7 positions matching TRBD1. V was clipped by 3 bases and J by 3 bases; unmatched bases: 8. The CDR3 covers 15 residues. CDR1 SGDLS and CDR2 YYNGEE come from the germline V gene. The CDR3 is CASSAGGPGDYGYTF. For the CDR3, the DNA is TGTGCCAGCAGCGCAGGGGGGCCGGGGGACTATGGCTACACCTTC.

This chain uses TRBV9 with TRBJ2-7; 13 bases match TRBD2. V trimming: 3 bases; J trimming: 5 bases; junction bases outside the gene matches: 5. Per germline, CDR1 SGDLS and CDR2 YYNGEE. The CDR3 sequence is 15 residues long. CDR3 residues: CASSELAGGGNEQYF. The CDR3 bases are TGTGCCAGCAGCGAACTAGCGGGAGGGGGGAACGAGCAGTACTTC.